Following are 21 T cell receptor beta chains from one sample sequenced in a study of cytomegalovirus exposure and HLA in healthy donors. Primers for the PCR totalled 60 Vbeta and 13 Jbeta. Sequenced by immunoSEQ multiplex PCR; TCRdb stores in-frame clones only, minus some. The sample holds about 160,000 clones; approximately 80% are singletons and the top ten take 2% to 2.5%. The sequenced material came from PBMCs. The receptors originated from a male donor in good health and CMV-seronegative.

The chain carries TRBV9 and TRBJ2-5; perhaps TRBD2 as D (7 bases). V lost 3 bases and J 3 bases, leaving 15 bases between the germline ends. Germline V gene lookup returns CDR1 SGDLS and CDR2 YYNGEE. The CDR3 covers 15 residues. CDR3 sequence reads: CASSARGGGKETQYF. The CDR3 DNA is TGTGCCAGCAGCGCCCGAGGGGGGGGTAAAGAGACCCAGTACTTC.

This clone has just one count. The V and J genes are TRBV6-1 and TRBJ1-2; TRBD1 aligns across 7 bases. CDR3 length: 14 residues. V shed 1 base, J shed 4 bases, and the junction held 3 bases outside the gene matches. CDR1 is MNHNS, CDR2 SASEGT, per germline. The chain's CDR3 is CASSEGPGGYGYTF. The CDR3 nucleotides read TGTGCCAGCAGTGAAGGCCCAGGGGGCTATGGCTACACCTTC.

The V gene is TRBV5-1, the J gene TRBJ1-6; D possibly corresponds to TRBD1 (5 bases). Germline V CDR1 and CDR2: SGHRS, YFSETQ. V was trimmed by 0 bases and J by 7 bases, leaving 14 bases between them. The CDR3 runs 16 residues. The CDR3 sequence is CASSLVPGGANSPLHF. CDR3 nucleotides: TGCGCCAGCAGCTTGGTGCCGGGAGGGGCCAATTCACCCCTCCACTTT. Filled out from reference TRBV5-1 and TRBJ1-6, the complete variable domain reads KAGVTQTPRYLIKTRGQQVTLSCSPISGHRSVSWYQQTPGQGLQFLFEYFSETQRNKGNFPGRFSGRQFSNSRSEMNVSTLELGDSALYLCASSLVPGGANSPLHFGNGTRLTVT.

This chain links TRBV9 with TRBJ2-7, with D possibly TRBD1 on 5 matching bases. The V gene lost 4 bases and the J gene lost 7 bases, with 18 bases spanning the gap. This CDR3 spans 14 amino acids. CDR1 SGDLS and CDR2 YYNGEE come from the germline V gene. The CDR3 here is CASSPEGASNEQYF. CDR3 sequence (DNA): TGTGCCAGCAGCCCTGAAGGGGCGAGTAATGAGCAGTACTTC.

V usage is TRBV25-1 and J usage is TRBJ2-3; 7 bases line up with TRBD1. Trimming at V came to 4 bases and at J to 3 bases, leaving 1 base not matched to a gene. This CDR3 comprises 13 residues. The germline V gene has CDR1 MGHDK and CDR2 SYGVNS. In DNA, the CDR3 is TGTGCCAGCAGTGGACAGGGAACAGATACGCAGTATTTT. This codes for CASSGQGTDTQYF.

The V gene is TRBV11-3, the J gene TRBJ2-2, with D unclear. This CDR3 contains 12 residues. Trimming pared 5 bases from V and 5 bases from J, leaving 6 bases between. Per the germline V gene, CDR1 is SGHNT and CDR2 is YENEEA. CDR3 DNA: TGTGCCAGCAGCCCCCATACCGGGGAGCTGTTTTTT. This codes for CASSPHTGELFF.

This chain uses TRBV14 with TRBJ2-5, with D unclear. Germline V gives CDR1 SGHDN, CDR2 FVKESK. The CDR3 is made up of 14 amino acids. V dropped 1 base and J dropped 1 base, with 7 bases sitting between them. CDR3 protein: CASSQGVFQETQYF. In nucleotides, the CDR3 is TGTGCCAGCAGCCAAGGTGTATTCCAAGAGACCCAGTACTTC.

This clone was seen a few times. This chain connects TRBV10-3 to TRBJ1-3; D remains unclear. The CDR3 totals 15 residues. Trimming left V 3 bases short and J 3 bases short, with 12 bases between. Germline V CDR1 and CDR2: ENHRY, SYGVKD. CDR3 nucleotides: TGTGCCATCAGTGATACGGGGTTAGGTGGAAACACCATATATTTT. This gives the protein CAISDTGLGGNTIYF.

The chain uses TRBV2 and TRBJ1-5; D unclear. CDR3 size: 14 residues. Germline CDR1 is SNHLY and CDR2 is FYNNEI. V was shortened by 0 bases and J by 5 bases, with 8 bases between the two germline ends. DNA for the CDR3: TGTGCCAGCAGTGAAGCGCGAGTAGATCAGCCCCAGCATTTT. Its protein product is CASSEARVDQPQHF.

The V gene is TRBV4-3, the J gene TRBJ2-2, with 9 bases fitting TRBD2. Germline V CDR1 and CDR2: LGHNA, YSLEER. This CDR3 is built from 16 residues. V trimming: 1 base; J trimming: 6 bases; junction bases outside the gene matches: 6. The CDR3: CASSQVLRTSAGELFF. CDR3 coding DNA: TGCGCCAGCAGCCAAGTTTTGCGGACTAGCGCCGGGGAGCTGTTTTTT.

The V call is TRBV19, the J call TRBJ1-2, with TRBD1 matching 9 bases. The trim removed 7 bases at V and 3 bases at J, leaving 3 bases unmatched. Germline-derived CDR1 and CDR2 are LNHDA and SQIVND (reference sequence). The CDR3 runs 13 residues. The CDR3 DNA reads as TGTGCCAGTAAACAGGGGGCGGACTATGGCTACACCTTC. Protein product: CASKQGADYGYTF.

CDR3 coding DNA: TGTGCCAGCAGTTTGGCGGCTATTAAGACCCAGTACTTC. It translates to CASSLAAIKTQYF. The chain joins TRBV28 to TRBJ2-5; D uncertain. Germline V gives CDR1 MDHEN, CDR2 SYDVKM. The CDR3 extends over 13 amino acids. V was clipped by 3 bases and J by 6 bases, with 11 bases between them.

This clone was seen more than once but under ten times. The gene calls are TRBV19 and TRBJ2-1, with 12 positions matching TRBD2. J was trimmed by 4 bases and V by 10 bases; bases with no gene match: 11. The CDR3 runs 16 residues. Germline V lookup: CDR1 LNHDA, CDR2 SQIVND (reference sequence). CDR3 loop: CATDGATSGGYNEQFF. The DNA of the CDR3 is TGTGCCACCGATGGGGCGACTAGCGGGGGTTACAATGAGCAGTTCTTC.

This clone was picked up one time. The rearrangement joins TRBV6-5 to TRBJ1-1; 12 nucleotides agree with TRBD1. In germline, CDR1 is MNHEY, CDR2 SVGAGI. J gave up 5 bases and V 5 bases, and 3 bases lay outside the gene matches. This CDR3 is 14 amino acids long. The DNA of the CDR3 is TGTGCCAGCAGTGGGGGACAGGGGGCGACTGAAGCTTTCTTT. Translating it yields CASSGGQGATEAFF.

The chain recombines TRBV5-4 with TRBJ1-5; D is possibly TRBD1 (5 bases). This CDR3 is 15 amino acids long. The V and J ends lost 4 bases and 7 bases respectively, with 18 bases between them. CDR1 is SGHNT and CDR2 is YYREEE in the germline V gene (reference sequence). The CDR3 loop is CASSAGGGTNQPQHF. DNA of the CDR3: TGTGCCAGCAGCGCCGGCGGAGGGACCAACCAGCCCCAGCATTTT.

J is TRBJ2-2 and V is TRBV7-3, with D possibly being TRBD1 (5 bases). Trimming removed 5 bases from V and 0 bases from J, with 16 bases in between. CDR1 SGHTA and CDR2 FQGTGA come from the germline V gene. This CDR3 is 17 amino acids long. CDR3 amino acids: CASSPLLGPANTGELFF. The DNA for the CDR3 is TGTGCCAGCAGCCCCCTGTTGGGGCCCGCGAACACCGGGGAGCTGTTTTTT. The full variable domain, its missing parts supplied by reference TRBV7-3 and TRBJ2-2, is GAGVSQTPSNKVTEKGKYVELRCDPISGHTALYWYRQSLGQGPEFLIYFQGTGAADDSGLPNDRFFAVRPEGSVSTLKIQRTERGDSAVYLCASSPLLGPANTGELFFGEGSRLTVL.

As regards this clone: The same CDR3 can be traced to other DNA sequences in this sample. The chain links TRBV6-5 to TRBJ1-5; 8 nucleotides match TRBD1. CDR1 is MNHEY and CDR2 is SVGAGI in the germline V gene. The CDR3 loop spans 13 amino acids. V trimming: 5 bases; J trimming: 4 bases; junction bases outside the gene matches: 1. CDR3 loop: CASSRQGNQPQHF. The CDR3 nucleotides are TGTGCCAGCAGTCGACAGGGGAATCAGCCCCAGCATTTT.

The V and J genes are TRBV28 and TRBJ2-1; 13 bases match TRBD2. CDR3 size: 16 residues. Germline CDR1 reads MDHEN; CDR2 reads SYDVKM. The ends lost 4 bases at V and 5 bases at J; junction bases unmatched: 5. The CDR3 nucleotides read TGTGCCAGCAGTTCACTAGCGGGAGGGCTAAACAATGAGCAGTTCTTC. Translated, it gives CASSSLAGGLNNEQFF.

This clone was seen a handful of times. V and J are TRBV13 and TRBJ2-1; 8 nucleotides line up with TRBD2. J gave up 6 bases and V 3 bases, and 7 bases lay outside the gene matches. This CDR3 has 15 amino acids. The germline V gene has CDR1 PRHDT and CDR2 FYEKMQ (reference sequence). CDR3 sequence: CASSLERGLFNEQFF. CDR3 DNA sequence: TGTGCCAGCAGCTTGGAGCGGGGGCTCTTCAATGAGCAGTTCTTC.

J is TRBJ2-7 and V is TRBV30, with 9 nucleotides matching TRBD2. Germline V gene sequence: CDR1 GTSNPN, CDR2 SVGIG (reference sequence). The CDR3 loop spans 14 amino acids. Losses at the gene ends were 5 bases for V and 2 bases for J; bases not matched to a gene: 7. The CDR3 loop is CAWAPGLATYEQYF. The CDR3 DNA is TGTGCCTGGGCTCCGGGACTAGCAACCTACGAGCAGTACTTC. Filled out from reference TRBV30 and TRBJ2-7, the complete variable domain reads SQTIHQWPATLVQPVGSPLSLECTVEGTSNPNLYWYRQAAGRGLQLLFYSVGIGQISSEVPQNLSASRPQDRQFILSSKKLLLSDSGFYLCAWAPGLATYEQYFGPGTRLTVT.

The chain has TRBV7-9 and TRBJ1-1, with D hard to call. The CDR3 has 12 residues. V lost 9 bases and J 2 bases, leaving 10 bases between the germline ends. Germline CDR1 is SEHNR and CDR2 is FQNEAQ (reference sequence). The DNA of the CDR3 is TGTGCCAGTCGACGCGGTAACACTGAAGCTTTCTTT. Its protein is CASRRGNTEAFF.